The 32 T cell receptor beta chains below all came from one sample that was sequenced in a study of blood T cells in healthy people across ages. A J-beta primer mix and a sample-barcoded 5' primer were used in a second PCR of about 7 to 12 cycles. One entry per CDR3 protein, called by TCRdb with MiXCR from the 5' RACE reads. The table lists fewer than 800,000 distinct CDR3 sequences, about 30% of them singletons. Material: blood. The source is a woman of 80 years or more in good health.

The chain carries TRBV4-2 and TRBJ2-2; TRBD2 matches 9 bases. This CDR3 has 16 amino acids. V lost 1 base, J lost 6 bases, and 6 bases stayed unmatched. Germline V gene lookup returns CDR1 LGHNA and CDR2 YNFKEQ. Here the CDR3 reads CASSQASGLAAGELFF. The CDR3 coding sequence is TGTGCCAGCAGCCAAGCGTCGGGACTAGCAGCCGGGGAGCTGTTTTTT.

This clonotype was observed many times. V usage is TRBV4-1 and J usage is TRBJ2-3; 8 nucleotides match TRBD2. The germline V gene encodes CDR1 MGHRA and CDR2 YSYEKL. Germline trimming cut 0 bases from V and 0 bases from J; bases unmatched to any gene: 8. This CDR3 contains 18 residues. The CDR3 nucleotides read TGCGCCAGCAGCCAAGACCTGACTAGCGCCTCTAGCACAGATACGCAGTATTTT. It translates to CASSQDLTSASSTDTQYF.

This clonotype was detected ten times or more. The V call is TRBV7-2, the J call TRBJ2-3; unclear D gene. CDR1 is SGHTA, CDR2 FQGNSA, per germline. There are 14 residues in the CDR3. Trimming cost V 1 base and J 2 bases, with 7 bases left between them. The CDR3 loop reads CASSLGAFTDTQYF. Here the CDR3 DNA reads TGTGCCAGCAGCTTAGGGGCTTTCACAGATACGCAGTATTTT.

A few counts support this clonotype. The V gene is TRBV12-3 or TRBV12-4, the J gene TRBJ1-5, with D unresolved. Trimming stripped 8 bases from V and 0 bases from J, with 14 bases between. This CDR3 contains 15 residues. The CDR3 region is CASRMGGNSNQPQHF. CDR3 nucleotide sequence: TGTGCCAGCCGGATGGGCGGAAATAGCAATCAGCCCCAGCATTTT.

This clonotype was seen repeatedly, ten times or more. The chain carries TRBV7-9 and TRBJ2-7; TRBD2 matches 9 bases. Trimming at V came to 1 base and at J to 1 base, leaving 14 bases not matched to a gene. Germline values: CDR1 SEHNR, CDR2 FQNEAQ (reference sequence). This CDR3 is built from 19 residues. CDR3 DNA: TGTGCCAGCAGCTTAGAGCTAGCGGGGATTGGTTTGAGTTCCTACGAGCAGTACTTC. Amino acids: CASSLELAGIGLSSYEQYF.

This clonotype occurred many times. The chain combines TRBV7-2 with TRBJ2-7; D not certain. The ends were cut back, 2 bases at V and 4 bases at J, with 9 bases in the middle. The CDR3 runs 13 residues. The germline V gene has CDR1 SGHTA and CDR2 FQGNSA. DNA for the CDR3: TGTGCCAGCAGCTTAAAACACCCTTACGAGCAGTACTTC. It specifies CASSLKHPYEQYF.

This rearrangement joins TRBV7-2 to TRBJ2-1, with D perhaps being TRBD1 or TRBD2 (5 bases each). V lost 2 bases to trimming and J lost 10 bases, with 9 bases between them. Germline CDR1 and CDR2: SGHTA and FQGNSA. The CDR3 consists of 12 residues. The CDR3: CASSLLGTEQFF. CDR3 sequence (DNA): TGTGCCAGCAGCTTACTAGGGACCGAGCAGTTCTTC.

V usage is TRBV5-1 and J usage is TRBJ2-4; D call uncertain. The J call may not be correct, given that the DNA end is closer to TRBJ2-7. Germline assignment: CDR1 SGHRS and CDR2 YFSETQ. There are 17 residues in the CDR3. The chain's CDR3 is CASSLAWDLGLSYEQYF. CDR3 DNA: TGCGCCAGCAGCTTGGCCTGGGATTTGGGTCTCTCCTACGAGCAGTACTTC.

The V call is TRBV7-2, the J call TRBJ2-3; 9 positions agree with TRBD2. This CDR3 is 19 amino acids long. Losses at the gene ends were 4 bases for V and 0 bases for J; bases not matched to a gene: 14. Germline CDR1 SGHTA, CDR2 FQGNSA. The CDR3, as DNA: TGTGCCAGCAGCTATCGTGCTAGCGGGATGCTTTCTAGCACAGATACGCAGTATTTT. Translating it yields CASSYRASGMLSSTDTQYF.

This clonotype was counted between two and nine times. Given a much more abundant clone one base away, this may be a read error. This sequence joins TRBV29-1 and TRBJ1-2; 7 nucleotides agree with TRBD1. The CDR3 sequence is 13 residues long. Germline assignment: CDR1 SQVTM and CDR2 ANQGSEA. Unmatched junction bases numbered 9, after V lost 3 bases and J lost 8 bases. The CDR3 region has the DNA TGCAGCGTTGATTGGCAGGGGGGACGGGGCTACACCTTC. Its translation is CSVDWQGGRGYTF.

This clonotype was found a few times. The V gene is TRBV6-6, the J gene TRBJ2-1; 8 positions agree with TRBD2. The CDR3 runs 15 residues. CDR1 MNHNY and CDR2 SVGAGI come from the germline V gene (reference sequence). V lost 6 bases and J lost 8; bases outside the gene matches: 12. The CDR3 reads CASRPFSGARDEQFF. CDR3 bases: TGTGCCAGCAGGCCGTTTAGCGGGGCTAGGGATGAGCAGTTCTTC.

The gene calls are TRBV2 and TRBJ2-3, with no clear D. The germline V gene has CDR1 SNHLY and CDR2 FYNNEI. V lost 8 bases to trimming and J lost 1 base, with 7 bases between them. This CDR3 is 12 amino acids long. The CDR3 sequence: CASLSGTDTQYF. Written as DNA, the CDR3 is TGTGCCAGCCTCAGCGGCACAGATACGCAGTATTTT.

This clonotype was picked up many times. V gene TRBV7-8 combines with J gene TRBJ2-3, with 7 nucleotides matching TRBD1. Germline V gives CDR1 SGHVS, CDR2 FQNEAQ. Losses at the gene ends were 3 bases for V and 6 bases for J; bases not matched to a gene: 9. The CDR3 loop spans 15 amino acids. The CDR3 sequence: CASSFQRQGGDTQYF. The CDR3 DNA follows: TGTGCCAGCAGCTTTCAACGACAGGGTGGCGATACGCAGTATTTT. The full variable domain, with the rest looked up from reference TRBV7-8 and TRBJ2-3, is GAGVSQSPRYKVAKRGQDVALRCDPISGHVSLFWYQQALGQGPEFLTYFQNEAQLDKSGLPSDRFFAERPEGSVSTLKIQRTQQEDSAVYLCASSFQRQGGDTQYFGPGTRLTVL.

This clonotype was detected many times. V and J are TRBV12-3 or TRBV12-4 and TRBJ2-3, with a weak D call TRBD2 (6 bases). Trimming stripped 5 bases from V and 4 bases from J, with 7 bases between. This CDR3 is 12 amino acids long. CDR3 nucleotide sequence: TGTGCCAGCAGTCGACTAGCAGATACGCAGTATTTT. Its protein is CASSRLADTQYF.

This clonotype was seen ten or more times. The chain employs TRBV28 and TRBJ2-1; 9 bases map to TRBD2. The CDR3 has 15 residues. Germline CDR1 and CDR2: MDHEN and SYDVKM. The J segment lost 5 bases and the V segment lost 4 bases, leaving 6 bases of the junction unmatched. The CDR3 DNA follows: TGTGCCAGCAGTTCCGGCGGGGGGGCTCACAATGAGCAGTTCTTC. Protein sequence: CASSSGGGAHNEQFF.

The chain links TRBV20-1 to TRBJ1-2; tentative D call: TRBD1 (6 bases). The CDR3 has 14 amino acids. The germline V gene encodes CDR1 DFQATT and CDR2 SNEGSKA (reference sequence). The V and J ends lost 0 bases and 4 bases respectively, with 12 bases between them. CDR3: CSARDPGHRYGYTF. CDR3 bases: TGCAGTGCTAGAGATCCGGGACATCGCTATGGCTACACCTTC.

This clonotype has only a few counts. The chain links TRBV6-1 to TRBJ1-5; unclear D gene. The CDR3 contains 16 residues. V was clipped by 2 bases and J by 0 bases, with 11 bases between them. Germline V CDR1 and CDR2: MNHNS, SASEGT. The CDR3 DNA sequence: TGTGCCAGCAGTGAAAGACGGACTTATAGCAATCAGCCCCAGCATTTT. This sequence encodes CASSERRTYSNQPQHF.

This clonotype was counted ten times or more. The chain links TRBV7-8 to TRBJ2-4; maybe TRBD2 (5 bases). The CDR3 has 14 residues. Germline assignment: CDR1 SGHVS and CDR2 FQNEAQ. Trimming stripped 1 base from V and 4 bases from J, with 8 bases between. The CDR3 bases are TGTGCCAGCAGCTTAGTAGGCGGGAAAAACATTCAGTACTTC. Its translation is CASSLVGGKNIQYF.

The CDR3 protein is CASSQAGFKGEQYF. The CDR3 coding sequence is TGTGCCAGCAGCCAAGCTGGTTTTAAGGGGGAGCAGTACTTC. The rearrangement uses TRBV14 and TRBJ2-7; D is possibly TRBD1 (5 bases). This CDR3 comprises 14 residues. Per the germline V gene, CDR1 is SGHDN and CDR2 is FVKESK. Deletions cut 1 base from V and 7 bases from J, with 14 bases between.

The sample holds many counts of this clonotype. The chain is built from TRBV6-2 or TRBV6-3 and TRBJ2-3; the D gene is possibly TRBD2 (5 bases). The CDR3 covers 15 residues. CDR1 and CDR2 (germline): MNHEY, SVGEGT. Trimming pared 1 base from V and 0 bases from J, leaving 8 bases between. CDR3 region: CASSYLRTSTDTQYF. CDR3 coding DNA: TGTGCCAGCAGTTACTTGAGGACTAGCACAGATACGCAGTATTTT.

The genes are TRBV15 and TRBJ1-4, with D perhaps matching TRBD1 (5 bases). The CDR3 contains 14 residues. V lost 5 bases to trimming and J lost 3 bases, with 10 bases between them. Germline values: CDR1 LNHNV, CDR2 YYDKDF (reference sequence). The CDR3: CATSRGRSNEKLFF. As DNA, the CDR3 is TGTGCCACCAGCCGGGGACGGTCTAATGAAAAACTGTTTTTT.

The chain links TRBV29-1 to TRBJ2-4; 9 bases are a match to TRBD2. The DNA end lines up better with TRBJ2-5; the J call may be wrong. Germline values: CDR1 SQVTM, CDR2 ANQGSEA. The length of the CDR3 is 14 residues. CDR3 nucleotide sequence: TGCAGCGTTGCGACTAGCGGTGTACAAGAGACCCAGTACTTC. It codes for CSVATSGVQETQYF.

This clonotype has only a few counts. The rearrangement uses TRBV20-1 and TRBJ2-7; 8 bases agree with TRBD1. The CDR3 runs to 13 residues. Germline V lookup: CDR1 DFQATT, CDR2 SNEGSKA (reference sequence). Trimming removed 5 bases from V and 3 bases from J; junction bases left unmatched: 6. CDR3 in amino acids: CSAGQGGSYEQYF. The CDR3 DNA sequence: TGCAGTGCTGGACAGGGAGGAAGCTACGAGCAGTACTTC.

This clonotype was observed many times. This chain uses TRBV7-8 with TRBJ2-1; D possibly matches TRBD1 or TRBD2 (6 bases each). CDR1 SGHVS and CDR2 FQNEAQ come from the germline V gene. This CDR3 has 15 residues. The V end was cut by 7 bases, the J end by 10 bases, with 23 bases between. CDR3 sequence reads: CASILTRGEAGEQFF. The CDR3 DNA is TGTGCCAGCATCCTAACTAGGGGGGAGGCGGGGGAGCAGTTCTTC.

In its sample, this clonotype was seen many times. The chain is built from TRBV5-8 and TRBJ2-7; no definite D call. Trimming took off 0 bases at V and 5 bases at J, with 18 bases between the two ends. The germline gives CDR1 SGHTS, CDR2 YDEGEE. This CDR3 contains 16 residues. This CDR3 reads CASSLGREPLRNEQYF. CDR3 DNA: TGTGCCAGCAGCTTGGGTAGAGAGCCTCTTAGGAACGAGCAGTACTTC.

In this sample, this clonotype turned up many times. CDR3 in amino acids: CAWSAGTYEQYF. The CDR3 coding sequence is TGTGCCTGGAGTGCAGGGACCTACGAGCAGTACTTC. The rearrangement joins TRBV30 to TRBJ2-7, with D maybe TRBD1 (5 bases). The V gene lost 1 base and the J gene lost 2 bases, with 6 bases spanning the gap. The CDR3 has 12 residues. The germline V gene encodes CDR1 GTSNPN and CDR2 SVGIG (reference sequence).

In its sample, this clonotype was seen many times. The chain has TRBV3-1 and TRBJ2-3; D remains unclear. This CDR3 contains 13 residues. The germline V and J ends were trimmed by 7 bases and 4 bases, with 12 bases remaining between them. CDR1 is LGHDT, CDR2 YNNKEL, per germline (reference sequence). The CDR3 bases are TGTGCCAGCAAAGGTCCGGGTCCAGATACGCAGTATTTT. Its translation: CASKGPGPDTQYF.

This chain uses TRBV7-8 with TRBJ2-5, with 9 bases matching TRBD2. The CDR3 sequence is 16 residues long. The ends lost 3 bases at V and 5 bases at J; junction bases unmatched: 10. Germline assignment: CDR1 SGHVS and CDR2 FQNEAQ. CDR3 coding DNA: TGTGCCAGCAGCTTTTATGCGGGGGGGAGCCAGGAGACCCAGTACTTC. Amino acids: CASSFYAGGSQETQYF.

The chain combines TRBV20-1 with TRBJ2-7; the match to TRBD2 covers 9 bases. CDR1 DFQATT and CDR2 SNEGSKA come from the germline V gene (reference sequence). V lost 0 bases and J lost 3; bases outside the gene matches: 3. CDR3 length: 14 residues. The CDR3 sequence: CSARDIAGVYEQYF. The CDR3, as DNA: TGCAGTGCTAGAGACATAGCGGGAGTCTACGAGCAGTACTTC.

V is TRBV20-1 and J is TRBJ2-5; no reliable D call. The germline V and J ends were trimmed by 0 bases and 5 bases, with 10 bases remaining between them. This CDR3 has 13 amino acids. Germline CDR1 DFQATT, CDR2 SNEGSKA (reference sequence). DNA for the CDR3: TGCAGTGCTAGAGAAAACCTGGTTGAGACCCAGTACTTC. This sequence encodes CSARENLVETQYF.

This clonotype was picked up a small number of times. The chain uses TRBV6-2 or TRBV6-3 and TRBJ1-5; TRBD1 matches 7 bases. CDR1 is MNHEY and CDR2 is SVGEGT in the germline V gene. The trim removed 2 bases at V and 2 bases at J, leaving 3 bases unmatched. The CDR3 loop spans 15 amino acids. The CDR3 DNA reads TGTGCCAGCAGTTACGGGACAGCTGGCAATCAGCCCCAGCATTTT. It translates to CASSYGTAGNQPQHF.

Worth noting for this clonotype: This sequence may be a read error, since a much larger clone differs from it by one base. The chain links TRBV10-3 to TRBJ2-1, with a weak D call TRBD1 (5 bases). CDR1 and CDR2 (germline): ENHRY, SYGVKD. V was shortened by 8 bases and J by 4 bases, with 15 bases between the two germline ends. The CDR3 has 14 amino acids. In DNA, the CDR3 is TGTGCCATCGGATGGGGCAGGGCGTACAATGAGCAGTTCTTC. This sequence encodes CAIGWGRAYNEQFF.